This TCR beta chain was sequenced during a study of blood T cell repertoires in COVID-19. In the source study's methods: For nucleated cells, counts were estimated from reference gene primer amplification. Here immunoSEQ multiplex PCR was the method, and the copy in TCRdb shows in-frame clones only, minus some. V, J and clone size derive from that table, while D and trimming were established from the DNA sequence. The sample lists about 140,000 clones; roughly four fifths were seen once. This clone was seen only once. The CDR3 is 15 amino acids. CDR1 MNHEY and CDR2 SVGAGI come from the germline V gene. The ends were cut back, 6 bases at V and 1 base at J, with 13 bases in the middle.

The sample comprised peripheral blood. The receptor was derived from an elderly woman with active or convalescent COVID-19. The chain joins TRBV6-5 to TRBJ1-5; D gene unclear. This CDR3 reads CASRDGISSNQPQHF. CDR3 coding DNA: TGTGCCAGCAGGGACGGGATTTCCAGCAATCAGCCCCAGCATTTT.